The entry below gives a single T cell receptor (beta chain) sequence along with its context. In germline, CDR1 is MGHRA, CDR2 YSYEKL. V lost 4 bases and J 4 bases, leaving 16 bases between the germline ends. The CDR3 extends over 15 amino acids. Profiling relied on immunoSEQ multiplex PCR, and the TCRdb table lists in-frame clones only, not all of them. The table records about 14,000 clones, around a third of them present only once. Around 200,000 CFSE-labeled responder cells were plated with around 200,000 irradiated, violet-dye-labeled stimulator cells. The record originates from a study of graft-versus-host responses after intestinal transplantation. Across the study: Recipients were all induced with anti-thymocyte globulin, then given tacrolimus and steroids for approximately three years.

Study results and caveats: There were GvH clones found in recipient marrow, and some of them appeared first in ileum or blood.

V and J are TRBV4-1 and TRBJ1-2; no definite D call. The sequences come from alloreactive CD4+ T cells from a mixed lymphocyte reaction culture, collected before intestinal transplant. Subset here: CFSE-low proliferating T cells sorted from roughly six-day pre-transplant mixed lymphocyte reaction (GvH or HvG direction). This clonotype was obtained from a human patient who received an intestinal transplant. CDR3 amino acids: CASSPRPIRAYGYTF. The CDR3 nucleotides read TGCGCCAGCAGCCCCCGCCCAATTAGGGCCTATGGCTACACCTTC.